This T cell receptor (beta chain) was captured in a study of control samples from healthy donors and cancer patients. The method was immunoSEQ multiplex PCR; TCRdb's version includes in-frame clones alone and lacks a portion of them. The table includes about 120,000 clones, 87% detected once. The V end was cut by 5 bases, the J end by 0 bases, with 12 bases between. CDR1 MGHDK and CDR2 SYGVNS come from the germline V gene. CDR3 size: 15 residues. Material for sequencing was blood. The chain combines TRBV25-1 with TRBJ2-3; D call uncertain. The clonotype originates from a man aged 18 to 29 in good health. The CDR3 spells CASSTRPYSTDTQYF. The CDR3 DNA reads TGTGCCAGCAGTACCCGACCCTATAGCACAGATACGCAGTATTTT.